This T cell receptor (beta chain) is drawn from a study of blood T cell repertoires in COVID-19. This CDR3 comprises 15 residues. In germline, CDR1 is MNHEY, CDR2 SVGAGI. V was pared by 7 bases and J by 5 bases, with 11 bases of the junction left unmatched. Data came from immunoSEQ multiplex PCR; TCRdb stores just in-frame clones and leaves some out. The table includes about 190,000 clones, approximately 84% detected once. The source material was peripheral blood. This clonotype was sampled from a woman aged 65 to 85 with active or convalescent COVID-19. The V gene is TRBV6-5, the J gene TRBJ2-3; TRBD2 matches 8 bases. The CDR3 spells CASNPLAGTVDTQYF. The CDR3 coding sequence is TGTGCCAGCAATCCCTTAGCGGGAACGGTAGATACGCAGTATTTT.